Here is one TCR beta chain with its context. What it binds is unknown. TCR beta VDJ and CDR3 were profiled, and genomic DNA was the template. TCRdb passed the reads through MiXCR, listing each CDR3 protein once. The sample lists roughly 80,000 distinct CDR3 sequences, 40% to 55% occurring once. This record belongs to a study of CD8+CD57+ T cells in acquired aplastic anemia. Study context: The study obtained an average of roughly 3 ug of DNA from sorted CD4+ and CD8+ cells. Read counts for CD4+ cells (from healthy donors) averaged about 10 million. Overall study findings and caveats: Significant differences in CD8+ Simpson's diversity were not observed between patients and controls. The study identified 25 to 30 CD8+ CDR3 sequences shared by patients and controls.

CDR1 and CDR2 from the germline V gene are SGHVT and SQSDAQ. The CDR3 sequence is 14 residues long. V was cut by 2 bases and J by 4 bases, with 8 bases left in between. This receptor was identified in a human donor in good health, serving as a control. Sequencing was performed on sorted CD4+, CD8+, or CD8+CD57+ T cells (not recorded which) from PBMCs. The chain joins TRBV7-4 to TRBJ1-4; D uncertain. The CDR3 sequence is CASSLTRDNEKLFF. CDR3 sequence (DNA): TGTGCCAGCAGCTTAACCCGGGATAATGAAAAACTGTTTTTT.